The 10 T cell receptor beta chains below all came from one sample that was sequenced in a study of a mutant IDH1 vaccine in newly diagnosed glioma. The time point is: week 35, safety follow-up. The investigators gave 300 ug of mutant IDH1 20-mer peptide in each vaccine dose, together with topical imiquimod. This table comes from immunoSEQ multiplex PCR, and its TCRdb copy is limited to in-frame clones, with some not included. The data contain some 71,000 clones, more than 75% of them seen just once; the ten biggest clones take up roughly 2%. Their specific antigens are unknown. The sequencing used PBMCs, collected from a glioma patient whose treatment included an IDH1 peptide vaccine. These receptors all come from a man aged 25 to 40 with glioma.

The chain employs TRBV7-9 and TRBJ2-1, with 8 bases fitting TRBD2. The CDR3 runs to 17 residues. The germline gives CDR1 SEHNR, CDR2 FQNEAQ (reference sequence). The V segment lost 3 bases and the J segment 5 bases; nucleotides outside the gene matches: 12. The CDR3 DNA is TGTGCCAGCAGCTTGGCTCTCGGGCGGGGGGTGAACAATGAGCAGTTCTTC. Its protein product is CASSLALGRGVNNEQFF.

This clone appeared a few times. This chain uses TRBV2 with TRBJ2-7, with TRBD1 identical over 10 bases. Germline CDR1 SNHLY, CDR2 FYNNEI. V shed 1 base, J shed 6 bases, and the junction held 6 bases outside the gene matches. There are 15 residues in the CDR3. In DNA form, the CDR3 reads TGTGCCAGCAGTGAAGGGACAGGGGGACCTGGCGAGCAGTACTTC. Residues: CASSEGTGGPGEQYF.

The rearrangement joins TRBV5-5 to TRBJ2-1; the match to TRBD1 covers 7 bases. Germline lookup yields CDR1 SGHKS and CDR2 YYEKEE (reference sequence). The V and J ends lost 4 bases and 7 bases, in that order; junction bases with no gene match: 2. The CDR3 sequence is 12 residues long. This CDR3 reads CASSGTVNEQFF. The CDR3 DNA reads TGTGCCAGCAGCGGGACAGTAAATGAGCAGTTCTTC.

The chain joins TRBV7-2 to TRBJ2-2; tentative D call: TRBD1 (6 bases). The CDR3 covers 16 residues. V lost 5 bases, J lost 2 bases, and 15 bases lay in between. CDR1 SGHTA and CDR2 FQGNSA come from the germline V gene. The DNA of the CDR3 is TGTGCCAGCAGCCTAACCGGGACACCCAACACCGGGGAGCTGTTTTTT. Amino acid sequence: CASSLTGTPNTGELFF.

This clone has only one observation. The chain uses TRBV4-2 and TRBJ1-4; D not resolved. V lost 5 bases, J lost 5 bases, and 18 bases lay in between. The CDR3 runs to 16 residues. Germline V CDR1 and CDR2: LGHNA, YNFKEQ. CDR3 protein: CASSAHYGQANEKLFF. The CDR3 DNA follows: TGTGCCAGCAGCGCTCATTACGGGCAGGCGAATGAAAAACTGTTTTTT.

This clone was seen a handful of times. The V gene is TRBV28, the J gene TRBJ1-5; 7 bases map to TRBD1. Germline V gives CDR1 MDHEN, CDR2 SYDVKM. The ends lost 9 bases at V and 1 base at J; junction bases unmatched: 3. The CDR3 is 13 amino acids. CDR3 coding DNA: TGTGCCAGACAGGGGTTAAGCAATCAGCCCCAGCATTTT. Its translation: CARQGLSNQPQHF.

This chain joins TRBV28 and TRBJ1-3; possibly TRBD1 for D (6 bases). Looked up from germline, CDR1 is MDHEN and CDR2 is SYDVKM. V lost 6 bases and J lost 5, with 17 bases in between. The CDR3 extends over 15 amino acids. The CDR3 DNA follows: TGTGCCAGCAGCCCTCCAGGGGAGAGAAGAAACACCATATATTTT. This encodes CASSPPGERRNTIYF.

The chain is built from TRBV9 and TRBJ2-5; TRBD2 matches 13 bases. Germline-derived CDR1 and CDR2 are SGDLS and YYNGEE. The ends lost 4 bases at V and 1 base at J; junction bases unmatched: 7. The CDR3 loop spans 17 amino acids. CDR3 region: CASSSGLAGASQETQYF. CDR3 nucleotide sequence: TGTGCCAGCAGCTCCGGACTAGCGGGGGCATCCCAAGAGACCCAGTACTTC. Full variable domain (outside the CDR3, taken from reference TRBV9 and TRBJ2-5): DSGVTQTPKHLITATGQRVTLRCSPRSGDLSVYWYQQSLDQGLQFLIQYYNGEERAKGNILERFSAQQFPDLHSELNLSSLELGDSALYFCASSSGLAGASQETQYFGPGTRLLVL.

The CDR3 loop is CASSIAEGGNQPQHF. CDR3 coding DNA: TGTGCCAGTAGTATTGCGGAAGGGGGGAATCAGCCCCAGCATTTT. The gene calls are TRBV19 and TRBJ1-5, with D tentatively TRBD1 (6 bases). Germline V gives CDR1 LNHDA, CDR2 SQIVND (reference sequence). V lost 3 bases and J lost 4, with 13 bases in between. The CDR3 is 15 amino acids.

The genes are TRBV4-2 and TRBJ1-1; 10 bases map to TRBD1. The J segment lost 4 bases and the V segment lost 4 bases, leaving 9 bases of the junction unmatched. The germline V gene has CDR1 LGHNA and CDR2 YNFKEQ. The CDR3 length is 16 residues. The CDR3 sequence: CASSPRQGAESTEAFF. CDR3 nucleotide sequence: TGTGCCAGCAGCCCGCGACAGGGGGCCGAAAGCACTGAAGCTTTCTTT.